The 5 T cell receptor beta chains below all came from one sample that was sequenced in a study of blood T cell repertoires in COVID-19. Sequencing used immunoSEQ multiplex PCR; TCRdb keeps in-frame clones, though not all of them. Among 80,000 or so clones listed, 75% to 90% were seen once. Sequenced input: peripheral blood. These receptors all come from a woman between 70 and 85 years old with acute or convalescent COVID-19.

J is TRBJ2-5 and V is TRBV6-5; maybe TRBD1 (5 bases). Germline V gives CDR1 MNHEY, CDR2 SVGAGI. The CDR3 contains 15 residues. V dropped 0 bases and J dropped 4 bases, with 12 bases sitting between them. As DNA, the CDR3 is TGTGCCAGCAGTTACTCGCAGGGCCTAGGAGAGACCCAGTACTTC. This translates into CASSYSQGLGETQYF.

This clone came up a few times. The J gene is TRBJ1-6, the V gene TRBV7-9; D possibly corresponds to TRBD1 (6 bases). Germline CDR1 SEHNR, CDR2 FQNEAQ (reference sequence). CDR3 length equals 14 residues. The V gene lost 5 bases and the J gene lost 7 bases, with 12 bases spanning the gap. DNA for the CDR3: TGTGCCAGCAGCACAGACAGGTTCAATTCACCCCTCCACTTT. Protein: CASSTDRFNSPLHF.

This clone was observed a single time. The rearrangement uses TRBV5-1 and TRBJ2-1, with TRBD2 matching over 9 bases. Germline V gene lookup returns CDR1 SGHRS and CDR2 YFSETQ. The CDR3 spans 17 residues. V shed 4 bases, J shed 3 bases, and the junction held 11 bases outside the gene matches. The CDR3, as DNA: TGCGCCAGCAGCCCGACCCTAGCGGGGCGCGTCTACAATGAGCAGTTCTTC. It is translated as CASSPTLAGRVYNEQFF.

The CDR3 sequence: CASSELGGFYNEQFF. The CDR3 nucleotides are TGTGCCAGCAGTGAACTCGGGGGGTTCTACAATGAGCAGTTCTTC. The genes are TRBV2 and TRBJ2-1; 7 bases are shared with TRBD2. CDR1 and CDR2 (germline): SNHLY, FYNNEI. CDR3 length: 15 residues. V dropped 2 bases and J dropped 3; count of bases not matched to a gene: 4.

CDR3 protein: CASSWGGLAGGDSEQFF. The CDR3 nucleotides are TGTGCCAGCAGCTGGGGAGGACTAGCGGGGGGGGACAGTGAGCAGTTCTTC. This chain uses TRBV5-4 with TRBJ2-1, with 15 bases aligning to TRBD2. CDR3 length: 17 residues. CDR1 and CDR2 (germline): SGHNT, YYREEE (reference sequence). V shed 3 bases, J shed 9 bases, and the junction held 10 bases outside the gene matches.